This is a list of T cell receptor beta chains from one sample in a study of blood T cell repertoires in COVID-19. Assay: immunoSEQ multiplex PCR; the TCRdb copy retains only in-frame clones and omits some. The sample includes some 6,900 clones, 88% of them seen just once. The sample was peripheral blood. The receptors originated from a human donor in a cohort sampled during active COVID-19. CDR3s include the opening cysteine and the closing phenylalanine or tryptophan. The D gene is left open where the match is weak. Only part of the rows carry a size: once, few, many, or a class if the clone is expanded.

size | D | J | V | CDR3 | DNA
. | . | TRBJ1-1 | TRBV6-5 | CASSPRDWTEAFF | TGTGCCAGCAGTCCCCGGGACTGGACTGAAGCTTTCTTT
. | . | TRBJ1-3 | TRBV11-2 | CASRQISGNTIYF | TGTGCCAGCAGGCAGATCTCTGGAAACACCATATATTTT
. | . | TRBJ1-1 | TRBV18 | CASSPSNRDTEAFF | TGTGCCAGCTCACCCAGCAACAGGGACACTGAAGCTTTCTTT
. | TRBD2 | TRBJ2-3 | TRBV5-1 | CASSFSGGTDTQYF | TGCGCCAGCAGCTTTAGCGGGGGCACAGATACGCAGTATTTT
. | . | TRBJ2-3 | TRBV5-4 | CASSLEPPSTDTQYF | TGTGCCAGCAGCTTGGAGCCCCCCAGCACAGATACGCAGTATTTT
. | TRBD2 | TRBJ2-2 | TRBV6-4 | CASSAAGGPTGELFF | TGTGCCAGCAGTGCCGCGGGGGGGCCCACCGGGGAGCTGTTTTTT
few | . | TRBJ1-6 | TRBV4-2 | CASSPLGNNSPLHF | TGTGCCAGCAGCCCCTTGGGCAATAATTCACCCCTCCACTTT
. | . | TRBJ2-1 | TRBV6-1 | CASSEEGFGYNEQFF | TGTGCCAGCAGTGAAGAAGGTTTCGGGTACAATGAGCAGTTCTTC
once | TRBD2 | TRBJ2-5 | TRBV7-9 | CASSLIGTSGQETQYF | TGTGCCAGCAGCTTAATTGGGACTAGCGGCCAAGAGACCCAGTACTTC
. | . | TRBJ2-3 | TRBV21-1 | CANWTSPSLDTQYF | TGTGCCAACTGGACTTCCCCGAGCCTAGATACGCAGTATTTT
. | . | TRBJ1-6 | TRBV5-6 | CASSLERTDSPLHF | TGTGCCAGCAGCTTGGAGAGGACAGATTCACCCCTCCACTTT
. | . | TRBJ1-1 | TRBV2 | CASNINGGWTEAFF | TGTGCCAGCAATATCAATGGCGGTTGGACTGAAGCTTTCTTT
. | . | TRBJ2-7 | TRBV6-6 | CASSVTIGAYEQYF | TGTGCCAGCAGCGTAACGATAGGAGCCTACGAGCAGTACTTC
few | . | TRBJ2-7 | TRBV5-1 | CASSLAGGSYEQYF | TGCGCCAGCAGCTTGGCCGGAGGGTCCTACGAGCAGTACTTC
. | TRBD1 | TRBJ1-1 | TRBV28 | CASSFFLKTGGRTEAFF | TGTGCCAGCAGTTTCTTCTTGAAGACAGGGGGGAGGACTGAAGCTTTCTTT
. | . | TRBJ1-5 | TRBV7-2 | CASSAGARVNQPQHF | TGTGCCAGCAGCGCAGGGGCGAGGGTAAATCAGCCCCAGCATTTT
once | TRBD1 | TRBJ2-5 | TRBV6-2/TRBV6-3 | CASSSAETGTGLDQETQYF | TGTGCCAGCAGTTCCGCGGAAACCGGGACAGGCCTAGACCAAGAGACCCAGTACTTC
. | TRBD2 | TRBJ2-1 | TRBV28 | CASTDGLAGVTEQFF | TGTGCCAGCACCGATGGACTAGCGGGAGTAACTGAGCAGTTCTTC
. | TRBD2 | TRBJ2-5 | TRBV29-1 | CSVQAGGGETQYF | TGCAGCGTCCAAGCGGGGGGCGGGGAGACCCAGTACTTC
. | . | TRBJ1-2 | TRBV3-1/TRBV3-2 | CASSQDGQISYYGYTF | TGTGCCAGCAGCCAAGATGGGCAGATATCCTACTATGGCTACACCTTC
. | TRBD1 | TRBJ2-6 | TRBV18 | CASSPGSVGGWSGANVLTF | TGTGCCAGCTCACCAGGCTCGGTAGGGGGCTGGAGTGGGGCCAACGTCCTGACTTTC
once | TRBD2 | TRBJ2-1 | TRBV11-2 | CASSLRRTSGGEEQFF | TGTGCCAGCAGCTTGCGGCGGACTAGCGGGGGGGAAGAGCAGTTCTTC
. | . | TRBJ2-7 | TRBV11-1 | CASSDKRGSYEQYF | TGTGCCAGCAGTGACAAAAGGGGTAGCTACGAGCAGTACTTC
. | . | TRBJ1-4 | TRBV6-6 | CASSYSMGADNEKLFF | TGTGCCAGCAGTTACTCGATGGGGGCCGATAATGAAAAACTGTTTTTT
once | TRBD1 | TRBJ1-2 | TRBV6-5 | CASRQGFGYTF | TGTGCCAGCAGACAGGGGTTTGGCTACACCTTC
. | . | TRBJ2-7 | TRBV6-5 | CASRPGSNEQYF | TGTGCCAGCAGGCCGGGTTCCAACGAGCAGTACTTC
. | TRBD1 | TRBJ2-1 | TRBV11-3 | CASSGGQGVHEQFF | TGTGCCAGCAGTGGGGGACAGGGAGTCCATGAGCAGTTCTTC
. | TRBD1 | TRBJ1-4 | TRBV15 | CATSRTPGQNEKLFF | TGTGCCACCAGCAGAACACCGGGACAGAATGAAAAACTGTTTTTT
. | . | TRBJ2-3 | TRBV4-2 | CASSRGGTDTQYF | TGTGCCAGCAGCCGGGGGGGCACAGATACGCAGTATTTT
. | . | TRBJ2-7 | TRBV7-2 | CASSRDRSYEQYF | TGTGCCAGCAGCCGAGACAGGAGCTACGAGCAGTACTTC
. | TRBD1 | TRBJ1-1 | TRBV7-2 | CASSTQGIGEAFF | TGTGCCAGCAGCACACAGGGGATTGGTGAAGCTTTCTTT
few | . | TRBJ1-2 | TRBV9 | CASSVGTGAYGYTF | TGTGCCAGCAGCGTAGGAACAGGAGCCTATGGCTACACCTTC
few | TRBD2 | TRBJ2-3 | TRBV6-4 | CASSDSGGRGPDTQYF | TGTGCCAGCAGTGACTCGGGCGGGAGGGGGCCAGATACGCAGTATTTT
. | . | TRBJ2-7 | TRBV2 | CASSAKGYEQYF | TGTGCCAGCTCAGCCAAGGGGTACGAGCAGTACTTC
. | TRBD2 | TRBJ2-2 | TRBV5-1 | CASSLASGESTGELFF | TGCGCCAGCAGCTTGGCCAGCGGGGAAAGCACCGGGGAGCTGTTTTTT